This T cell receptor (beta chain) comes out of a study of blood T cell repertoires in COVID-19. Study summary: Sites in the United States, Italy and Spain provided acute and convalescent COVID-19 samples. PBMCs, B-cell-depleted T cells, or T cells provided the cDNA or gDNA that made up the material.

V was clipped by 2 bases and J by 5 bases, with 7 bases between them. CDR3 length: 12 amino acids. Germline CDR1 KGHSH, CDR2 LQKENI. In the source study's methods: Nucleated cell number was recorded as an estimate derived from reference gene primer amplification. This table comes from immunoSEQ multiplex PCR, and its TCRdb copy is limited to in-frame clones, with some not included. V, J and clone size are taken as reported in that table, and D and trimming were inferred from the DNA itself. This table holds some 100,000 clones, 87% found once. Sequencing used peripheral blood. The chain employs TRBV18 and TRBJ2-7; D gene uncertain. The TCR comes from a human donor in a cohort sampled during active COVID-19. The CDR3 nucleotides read TGTGCCAGCTCACCAGAGGTTAACGAGCAGTACTTC. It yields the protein CASSPEVNEQYF.